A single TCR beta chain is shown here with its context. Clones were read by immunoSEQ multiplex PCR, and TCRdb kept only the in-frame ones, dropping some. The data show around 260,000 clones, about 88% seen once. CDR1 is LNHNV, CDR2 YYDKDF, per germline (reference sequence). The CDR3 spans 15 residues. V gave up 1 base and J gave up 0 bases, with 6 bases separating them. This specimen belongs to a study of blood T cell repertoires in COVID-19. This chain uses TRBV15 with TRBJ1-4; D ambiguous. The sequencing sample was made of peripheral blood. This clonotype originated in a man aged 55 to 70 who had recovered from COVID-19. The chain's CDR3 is CATSRGGATNEKLFF. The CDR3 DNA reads TGTGCCACCAGCAGAGGGGGAGCAACTAATGAAAAACTGTTTTTT.